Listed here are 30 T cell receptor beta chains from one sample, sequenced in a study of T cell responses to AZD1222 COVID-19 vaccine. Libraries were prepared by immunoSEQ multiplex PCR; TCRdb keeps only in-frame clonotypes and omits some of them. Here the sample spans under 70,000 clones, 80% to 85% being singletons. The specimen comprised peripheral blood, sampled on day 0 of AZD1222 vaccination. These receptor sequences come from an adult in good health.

The CDR3, as DNA: TGTGCCAGCGGGACTAGCGGGAGTTATGAGCAGTTCTTC. It yields the protein CASGTSGSYEQFF. V gene TRBV27 combines with J gene TRBJ2-1; 14 bases match TRBD2. The CDR3 is 13 residues long. With 8 bases clipped from V and 8 bases from J, the junction kept 2 bases outside the gene matches. CDR1 is MNHEY and CDR2 is SMNVEV in the germline V gene (reference sequence).

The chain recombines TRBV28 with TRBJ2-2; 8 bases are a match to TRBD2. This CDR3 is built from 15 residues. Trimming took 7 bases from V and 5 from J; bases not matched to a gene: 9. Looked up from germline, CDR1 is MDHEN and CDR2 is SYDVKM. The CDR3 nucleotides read TGTGCCAGCACCTCCGGACTAGCCCCAACCGGGGAGCTGTTTTTT. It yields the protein CASTSGLAPTGELFF. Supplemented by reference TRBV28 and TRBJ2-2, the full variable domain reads DVKVTQSSRYLVKRTGEKVFLECVQDMDHENMFWYRQDPGLGLRLIYFSYDVKMKEKGDIPEGYSVSREKKERFSLILESASTNQTSMYLCASTSGLAPTGELFFGEGSRLTVL.

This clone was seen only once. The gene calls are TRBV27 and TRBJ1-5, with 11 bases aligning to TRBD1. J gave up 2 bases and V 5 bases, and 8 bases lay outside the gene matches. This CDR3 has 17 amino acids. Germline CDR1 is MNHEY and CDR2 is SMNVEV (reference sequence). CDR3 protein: CASSPSDRGRGNQPQHF. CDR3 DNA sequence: TGTGCCAGCAGTCCCTCGGACAGGGGGCGAGGCAATCAGCCCCAGCATTTT.

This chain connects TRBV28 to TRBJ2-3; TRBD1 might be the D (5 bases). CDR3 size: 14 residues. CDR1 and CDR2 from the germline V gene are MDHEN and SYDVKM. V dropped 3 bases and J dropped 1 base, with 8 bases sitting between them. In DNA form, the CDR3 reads TGTGCCAGCAGTTTTGGGGCCCGCACAGATACGCAGTATTTT. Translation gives CASSFGARTDTQYF.

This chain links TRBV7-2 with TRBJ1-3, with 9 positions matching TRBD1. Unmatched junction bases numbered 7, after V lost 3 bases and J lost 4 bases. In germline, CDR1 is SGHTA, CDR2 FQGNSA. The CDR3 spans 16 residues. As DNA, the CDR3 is TGTGCCAGCAGCTTTGTTGGGACAGGGCCAGGAAACACCATATATTTT. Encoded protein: CASSFVGTGPGNTIYF.

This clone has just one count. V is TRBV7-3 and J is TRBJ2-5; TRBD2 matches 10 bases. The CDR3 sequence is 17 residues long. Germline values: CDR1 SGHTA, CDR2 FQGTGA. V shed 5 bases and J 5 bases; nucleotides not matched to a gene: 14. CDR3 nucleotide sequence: TGTGCCAGCAGCCCCCTTGGGGTAGCGGGGGGCCGGGAGACCCAGTACTTC. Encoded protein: CASSPLGVAGGRETQYF.

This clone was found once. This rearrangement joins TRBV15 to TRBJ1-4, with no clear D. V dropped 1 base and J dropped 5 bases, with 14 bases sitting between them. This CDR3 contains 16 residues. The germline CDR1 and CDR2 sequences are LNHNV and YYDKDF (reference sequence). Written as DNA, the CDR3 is TGTGCCACCAGCAGAGGAGGTGAAGCGCTGAATGAAAAACTGTTTTTT. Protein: CATSRGGEALNEKLFF.

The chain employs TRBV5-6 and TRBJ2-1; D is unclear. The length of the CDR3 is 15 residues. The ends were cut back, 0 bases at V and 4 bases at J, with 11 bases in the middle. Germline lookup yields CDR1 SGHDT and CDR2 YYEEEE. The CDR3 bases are TGTGCCAGCAGCTTGGCTCCGACGAGTTACAATGAGCAGTTCTTC. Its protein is CASSLAPTSYNEQFF. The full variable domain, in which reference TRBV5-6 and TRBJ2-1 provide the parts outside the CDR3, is DAGVTQSPTHLIKTRGQQVTLRCSPKSGHDTVSWYQQALGQGPQFIFQYYEEEERQRGNFPDRFSGHQFPNYSSELNVNALLLGDSALYLCASSLAPTSYNEQFFGPGTRLTVL.

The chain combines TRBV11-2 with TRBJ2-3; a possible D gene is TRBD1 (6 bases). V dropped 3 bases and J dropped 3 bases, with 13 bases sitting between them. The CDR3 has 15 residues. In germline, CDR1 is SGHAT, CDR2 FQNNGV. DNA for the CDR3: TGTGCCAGCAGCTTCGAGAAGGGGGTTACAGATACGCAGTATTTT. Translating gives CASSFEKGVTDTQYF.

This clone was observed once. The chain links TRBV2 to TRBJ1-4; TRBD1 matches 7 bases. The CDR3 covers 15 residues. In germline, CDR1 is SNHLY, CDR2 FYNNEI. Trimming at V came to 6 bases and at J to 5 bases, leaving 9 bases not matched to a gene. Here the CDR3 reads CASRLRTGRNEKLFF. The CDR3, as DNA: TGTGCCAGCAGACTCCGGACAGGCCGAAATGAAAAACTGTTTTTT.

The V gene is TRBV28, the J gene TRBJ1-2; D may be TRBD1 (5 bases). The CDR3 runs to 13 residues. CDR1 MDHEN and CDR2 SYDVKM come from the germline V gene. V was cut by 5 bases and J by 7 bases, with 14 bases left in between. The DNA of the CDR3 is TGTGCCAGCAGTGCGGGGACTCTCCCTGGCTACACCTTC. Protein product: CASSAGTLPGYTF.

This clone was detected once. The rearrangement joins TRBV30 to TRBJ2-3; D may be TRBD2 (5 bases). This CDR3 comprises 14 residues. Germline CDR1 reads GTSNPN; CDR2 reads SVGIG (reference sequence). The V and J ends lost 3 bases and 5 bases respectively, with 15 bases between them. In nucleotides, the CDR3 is TGTGCCTGGAGGGCCCCGGGAAGGGTAGATACGCAGTATTTT. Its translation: CAWRAPGRVDTQYF.

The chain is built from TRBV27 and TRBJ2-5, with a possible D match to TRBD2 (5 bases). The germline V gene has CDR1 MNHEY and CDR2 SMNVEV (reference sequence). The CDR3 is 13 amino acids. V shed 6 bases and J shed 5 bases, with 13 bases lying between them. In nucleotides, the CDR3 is TGTGCCAGCAGCGTCGGACTTCGGGAGACCCAGTACTTC. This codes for CASSVGLRETQYF.

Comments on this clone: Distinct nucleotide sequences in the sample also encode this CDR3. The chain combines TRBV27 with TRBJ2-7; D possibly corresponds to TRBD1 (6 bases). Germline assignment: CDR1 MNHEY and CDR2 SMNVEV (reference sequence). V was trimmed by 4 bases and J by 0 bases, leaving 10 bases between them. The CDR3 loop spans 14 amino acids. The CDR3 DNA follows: TGTGCCAGCAGTTCAACAGGGAGCTCCTACGAGCAGTACTTC. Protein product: CASSSTGSSYEQYF.

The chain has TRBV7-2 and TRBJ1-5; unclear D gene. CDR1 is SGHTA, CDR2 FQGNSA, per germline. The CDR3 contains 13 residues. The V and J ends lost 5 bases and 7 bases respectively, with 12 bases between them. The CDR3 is CASSPENTQPQHF. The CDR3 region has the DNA TGTGCCAGCAGCCCAGAAAATACCCAGCCCCAGCATTTT.

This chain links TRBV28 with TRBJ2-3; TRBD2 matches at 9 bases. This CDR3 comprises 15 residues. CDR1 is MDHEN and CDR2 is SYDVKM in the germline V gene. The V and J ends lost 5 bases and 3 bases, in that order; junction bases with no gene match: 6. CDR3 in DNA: TGTGCCAGCAGTCTGAGCGGGAGGTTGACAGATACGCAGTATTTT. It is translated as CASSLSGRLTDTQYF.

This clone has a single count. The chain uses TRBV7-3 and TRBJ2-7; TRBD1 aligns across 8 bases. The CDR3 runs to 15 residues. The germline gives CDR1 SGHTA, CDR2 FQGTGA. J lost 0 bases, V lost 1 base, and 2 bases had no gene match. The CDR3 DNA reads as TGTGCCAGCAGCTTAAACCAGGGGGCCTCCTACGAGCAGTACTTC. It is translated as CASSLNQGASYEQYF. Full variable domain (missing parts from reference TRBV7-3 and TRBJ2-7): GAGVSQTPSNKVTEKGKYVELRCDPISGHTALYWYRQSLGQGPEFLIYFQGTGAADDSGLPNDRFFAVRPEGSVSTLKIQRTERGDSAVYLCASSLNQGASYEQYFGPGTRLTVT.

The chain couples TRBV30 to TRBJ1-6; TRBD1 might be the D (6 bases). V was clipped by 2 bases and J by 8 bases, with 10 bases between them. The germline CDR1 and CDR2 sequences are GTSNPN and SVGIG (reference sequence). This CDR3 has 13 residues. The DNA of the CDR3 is TGTGCCTGGAGTCCAGAGGGGGATTCACCCCTCCACTTT. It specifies CAWSPEGDSPLHF.

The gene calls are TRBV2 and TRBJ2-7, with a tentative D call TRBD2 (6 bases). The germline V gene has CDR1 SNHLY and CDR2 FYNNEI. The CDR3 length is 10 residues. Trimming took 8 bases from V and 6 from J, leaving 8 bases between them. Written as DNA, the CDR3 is TGTGCCAGCGGGGGAGGCGAGCAGTACTTC. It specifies CASGGGEQYF.

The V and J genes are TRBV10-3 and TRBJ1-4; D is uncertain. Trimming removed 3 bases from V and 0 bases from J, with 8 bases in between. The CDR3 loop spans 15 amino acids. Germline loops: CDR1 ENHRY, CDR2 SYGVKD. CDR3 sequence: CAISESAATNEKLFF. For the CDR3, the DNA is TGTGCCATCAGTGAATCGGCTGCAACTAATGAAAAACTGTTTTTT.

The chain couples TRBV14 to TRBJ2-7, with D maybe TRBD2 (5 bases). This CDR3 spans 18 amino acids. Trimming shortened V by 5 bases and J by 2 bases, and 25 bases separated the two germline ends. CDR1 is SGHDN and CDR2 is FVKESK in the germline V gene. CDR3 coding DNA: TGTGCCAGCAGCTTCGCCCCCAACCGGGGAAGATATACCTACGAGCAGTACTTC. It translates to CASSFAPNRGRYTYEQYF.

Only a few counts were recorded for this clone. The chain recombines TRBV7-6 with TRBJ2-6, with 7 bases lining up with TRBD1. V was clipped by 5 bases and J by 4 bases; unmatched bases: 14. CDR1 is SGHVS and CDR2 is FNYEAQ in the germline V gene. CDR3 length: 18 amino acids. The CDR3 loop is CASSPGTSTGKGANVLTF. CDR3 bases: TGTGCCAGCAGCCCGGGAACTTCGACAGGGAAGGGGGCCAACGTCCTGACTTTC. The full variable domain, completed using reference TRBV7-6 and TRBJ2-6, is GAGVSQSPRYKVTKRGQDVALRCDPISGHVSLYWYRQALGQGPEFLTYFNYEAQQDKSGLPNDRFSAERPEGSISTLTIQRTEQRDSAMYRCASSPGTSTGKGANVLTFGAGSRLTVL.

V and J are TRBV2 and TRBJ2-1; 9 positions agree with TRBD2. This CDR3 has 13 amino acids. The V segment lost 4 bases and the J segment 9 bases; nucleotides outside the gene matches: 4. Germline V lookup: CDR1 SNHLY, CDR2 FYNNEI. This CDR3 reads CASSVGGRAEQFF. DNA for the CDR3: TGTGCCAGCAGTGTAGGCGGGAGGGCTGAGCAGTTCTTC.

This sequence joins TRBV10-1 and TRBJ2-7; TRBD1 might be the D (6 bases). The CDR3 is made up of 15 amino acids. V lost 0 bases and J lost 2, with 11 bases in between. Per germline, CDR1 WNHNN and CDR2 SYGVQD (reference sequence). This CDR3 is CASSESKGDPYEQYF. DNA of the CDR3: TGCGCCAGCAGTGAGTCCAAGGGGGACCCCTACGAGCAGTACTTC.

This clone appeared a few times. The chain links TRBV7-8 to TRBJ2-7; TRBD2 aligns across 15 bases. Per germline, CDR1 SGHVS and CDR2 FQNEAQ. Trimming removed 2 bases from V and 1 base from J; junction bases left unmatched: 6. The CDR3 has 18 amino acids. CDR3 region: CASSLSGLAGGSSYEQYF. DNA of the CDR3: TGTGCCAGCAGCTTATCGGGACTAGCGGGGGGCTCGTCCTACGAGCAGTACTTC.

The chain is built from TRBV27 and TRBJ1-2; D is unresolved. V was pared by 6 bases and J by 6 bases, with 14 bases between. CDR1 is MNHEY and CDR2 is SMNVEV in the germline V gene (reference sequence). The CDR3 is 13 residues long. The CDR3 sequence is CASRPWGQDGYTF. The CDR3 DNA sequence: TGTGCCAGCAGGCCCTGGGGTCAGGATGGCTACACCTTC.

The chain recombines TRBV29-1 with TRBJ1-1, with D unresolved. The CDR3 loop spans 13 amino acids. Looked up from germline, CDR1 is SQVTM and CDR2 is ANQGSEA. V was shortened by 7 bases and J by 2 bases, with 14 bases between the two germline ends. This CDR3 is CSASPLQNTEAFF. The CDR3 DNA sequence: TGCAGCGCCTCACCATTACAAAACACTGAAGCTTTCTTT. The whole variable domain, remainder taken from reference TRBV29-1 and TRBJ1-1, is SAVISQKPSRDICQRGTSLTIQCQVDSQVTMMFWYRQQPGQSLTLIATANQGSEATYESGFVIDKFPISRPNLTFSTLTVSNMSPEDSSIYLCSASPLQNTEAFFGQGTRLTVV.

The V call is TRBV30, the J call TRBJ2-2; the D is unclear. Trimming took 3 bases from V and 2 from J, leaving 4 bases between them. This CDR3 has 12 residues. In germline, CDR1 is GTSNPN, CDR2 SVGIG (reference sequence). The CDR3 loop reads CAWRLNTGELFF. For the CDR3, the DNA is TGTGCCTGGAGACTAAACACCGGGGAGCTGTTTTTT.

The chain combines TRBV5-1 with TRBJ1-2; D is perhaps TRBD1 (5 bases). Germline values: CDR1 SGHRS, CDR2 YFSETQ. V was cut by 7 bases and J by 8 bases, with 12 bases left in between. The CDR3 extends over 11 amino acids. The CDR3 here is CASAAGHGYTF. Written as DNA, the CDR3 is TGCGCCAGCGCCGCGGGGCACGGCTACACCTTC.

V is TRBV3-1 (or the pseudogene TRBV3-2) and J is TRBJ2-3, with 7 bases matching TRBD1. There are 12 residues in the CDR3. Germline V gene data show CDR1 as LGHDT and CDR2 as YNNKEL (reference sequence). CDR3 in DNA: TGTGTTGTAGGGGGCCTCACAGATACGCAGTATTTT. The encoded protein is CVVGGLTDTQYF.